Described below is a single T cell receptor (beta chain) sequence and its context. No antigen is known for it. This CDR3 spans 14 amino acids. Germline trimming cut 3 bases from V and 1 base from J; bases unmatched to any gene: 3. In germline, CDR1 is SGHRS, CDR2 YFSETQ. TCRdb ran MiXCR on the RT-PCR reads and lists one entry per CDR3 protein. Seen here are 650,000 to 850,000 distinct CDR3 sequences, around 14% observed once, and the top ten hold 6.5% to 8.5%. This sample is part of a study of response to subunit inactivated influenza vaccine. Points from the study as a whole: The authors suggested that every seasonal influenza vaccination recruits few new T cells.

This chain connects TRBV5-1 to TRBJ2-5; 7 bases match TRBD2. This material consisted of PBMCs from blood, taken less than 15 days before vaccination. The source is a man in his fifties who received an inactivated influenza vaccine. The CDR3 bases are TGCGCCAGCAGCTACGGGGGGACCCAAGAGACCCAGTACTTC. Translating gives CASSYGGTQETQYF. The entire variable domain, with the rest obtained from reference TRBV5-1 and TRBJ2-5, is as follows: KAGVTQTPRYLIKTRGQQVTLSCSPISGHRSVSWYQQTPGQGLQFLFEYFSETQRNKGNFPGRFSGRQFSNSRSEMNVSTLELGDSALYLCASSYGGTQETQYFGPGTRLLVL.